This T cell receptor (beta chain) was identified during a study of memory CD4+ T cells and cytomegalovirus serostatus. The sort gate was single viable CD3+CD4+CD8-CD45RO+ cells for memory CD4+ T cells. Trimming left V 4 bases short and J 2 bases short, with 18 bases between. The CDR3 loop spans 18 amino acids. The germline CDR1 and CDR2 sequences are SNHLY and FYNNEI. Profiling relied on immunoSEQ multiplex PCR, and the TCRdb table lists in-frame clones only, not all of them. The table records tens of thousands of clones, about 81% of them present only once. The chain recombines TRBV2 with TRBJ2-6; tentatively, D is TRBD2 (6 bases). The origin of this receptor is an adult in good health and CMV-seronegative. The sample taken for sequencing was memory CD4+ T cells from blood. Written as DNA, the CDR3 is TGTGCCAGCAGTGGACTTGGAGGGGTTAGAGCTGGGGCCAACGTCCTGACTTTC. This translates into CASSGLGGVRAGANVLTF. Using reference TRBV2 and TRBJ2-6 for the parts outside the CDR3, the full variable domain is EPEVTQTPSHQVTQMGQEVILRCVPISNHLYFYWYRQILGQKVEFLVSFYNNEISEKSEIFDDQFSVERPDGSNFTLKIRSTKLEDSAMYFCASSGLGGVRAGANVLTFGAGSRLTVL.